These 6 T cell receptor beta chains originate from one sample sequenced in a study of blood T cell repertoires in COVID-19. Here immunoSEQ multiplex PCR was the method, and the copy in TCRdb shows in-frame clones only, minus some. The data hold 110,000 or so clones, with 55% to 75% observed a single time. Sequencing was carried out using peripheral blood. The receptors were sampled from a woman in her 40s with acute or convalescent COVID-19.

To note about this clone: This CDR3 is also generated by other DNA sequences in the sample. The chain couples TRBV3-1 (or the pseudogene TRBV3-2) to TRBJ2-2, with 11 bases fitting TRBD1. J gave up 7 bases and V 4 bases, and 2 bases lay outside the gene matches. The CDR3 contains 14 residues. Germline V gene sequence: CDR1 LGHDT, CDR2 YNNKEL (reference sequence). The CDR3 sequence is CASSLGTGGGELFF. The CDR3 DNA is TGTGCCAGCAGCCTAGGGACAGGGGGCGGGGAGCTGTTTTTT.

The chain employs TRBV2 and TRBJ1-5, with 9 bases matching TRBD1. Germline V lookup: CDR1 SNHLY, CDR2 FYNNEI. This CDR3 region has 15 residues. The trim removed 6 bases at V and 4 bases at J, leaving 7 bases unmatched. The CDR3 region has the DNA TGTGCCAGCAGGCCTCGGGGGACAGGGAATCAGCCCCAGCATTTT. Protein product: CASRPRGTGNQPQHF.

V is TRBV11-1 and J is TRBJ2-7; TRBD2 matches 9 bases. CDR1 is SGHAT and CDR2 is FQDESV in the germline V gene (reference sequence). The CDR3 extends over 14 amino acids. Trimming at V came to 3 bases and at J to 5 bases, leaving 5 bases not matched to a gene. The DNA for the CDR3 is TGTGCCAGCAGCTTCAGCGGGGGGCAGGACGAGCAGTACTTC. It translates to CASSFSGGQDEQYF.

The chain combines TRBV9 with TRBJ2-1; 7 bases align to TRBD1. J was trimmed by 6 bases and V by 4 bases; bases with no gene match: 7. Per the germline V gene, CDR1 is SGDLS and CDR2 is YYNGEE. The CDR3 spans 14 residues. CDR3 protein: CASSRQGTLNEQFF. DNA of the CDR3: TGTGCCAGCAGCCGACAGGGAACCCTCAATGAGCAGTTCTTC.

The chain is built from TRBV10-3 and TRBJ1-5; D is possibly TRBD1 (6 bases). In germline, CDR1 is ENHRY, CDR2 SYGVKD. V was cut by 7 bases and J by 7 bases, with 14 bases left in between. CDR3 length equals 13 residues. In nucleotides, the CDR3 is TGTGCCATCACCCGGGGGGCGGGACAGCCCCAGCATTTT. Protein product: CAITRGAGQPQHF.

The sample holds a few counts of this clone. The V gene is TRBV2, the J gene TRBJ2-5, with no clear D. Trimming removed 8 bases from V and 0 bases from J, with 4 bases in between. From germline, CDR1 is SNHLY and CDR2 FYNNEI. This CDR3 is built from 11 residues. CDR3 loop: CASHYQETQYF. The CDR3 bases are TGTGCCAGCCACTACCAAGAGACCCAGTACTTC.